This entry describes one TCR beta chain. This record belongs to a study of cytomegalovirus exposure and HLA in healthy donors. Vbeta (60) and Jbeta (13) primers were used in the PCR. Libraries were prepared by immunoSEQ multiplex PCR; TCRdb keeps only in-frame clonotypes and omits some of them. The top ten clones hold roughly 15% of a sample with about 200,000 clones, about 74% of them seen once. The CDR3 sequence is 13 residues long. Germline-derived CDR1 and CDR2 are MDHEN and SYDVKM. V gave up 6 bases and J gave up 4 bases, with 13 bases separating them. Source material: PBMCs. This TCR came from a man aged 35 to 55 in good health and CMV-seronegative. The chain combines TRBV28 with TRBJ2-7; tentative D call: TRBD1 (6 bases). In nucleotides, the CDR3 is TGTGCCAGCAGACCCAGACAGGATTACGAGCAGTACTTC. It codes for CASRPRQDYEQYF.